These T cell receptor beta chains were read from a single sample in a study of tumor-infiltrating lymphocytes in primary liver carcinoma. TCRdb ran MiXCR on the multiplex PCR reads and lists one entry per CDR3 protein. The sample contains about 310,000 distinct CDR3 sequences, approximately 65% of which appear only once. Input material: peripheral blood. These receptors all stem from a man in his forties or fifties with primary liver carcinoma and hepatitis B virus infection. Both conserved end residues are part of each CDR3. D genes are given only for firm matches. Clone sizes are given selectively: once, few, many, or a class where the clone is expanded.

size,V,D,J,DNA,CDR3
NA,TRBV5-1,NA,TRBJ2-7,TGCGCCAGCAGCGCGGACCCGCCGGGCGAGCAGTACTTC,CASSADPPGEQYF
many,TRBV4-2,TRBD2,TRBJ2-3,TGTGCCAGCAGCCAAGAGGCTAGCGGGAGTAAGGGAGATACGCAGTATTTT,CASSQEASGSKGDTQYF
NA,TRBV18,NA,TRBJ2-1,TGTGCCAGCTCACAACCGACTGGTAGGCAGTTCTTC,CASSQPTGRQFF
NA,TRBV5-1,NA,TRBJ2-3,TGCGCCAGCAGCTTGCGCGGCTTACTAACGGGATACACAGATACGCAGTATTTT,CASSLRGLLTGYTDTQYF
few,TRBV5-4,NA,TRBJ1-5,TGTGCCAGCAGCTCCCCAGACAGCAATCAGCCCCAGCATTTT,CASSSPDSNQPQHF
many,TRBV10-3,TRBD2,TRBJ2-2,TGTGCCATCAGTGCGGGAGGACAAAACACCGGGGAGCTGTTTTTT,CAISAGGQNTGELFF
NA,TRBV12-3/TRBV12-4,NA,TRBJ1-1,TGTGCCAGCAGTGTCAGGGGTCTCGTTAAAACTGAAGCTTTCTTT,CASSVRGLVKTEAFF
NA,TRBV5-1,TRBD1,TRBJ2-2,TGCGCCAGCAGCCCGGGACAGGTTAACACCGGGGAGCCGTTTTTT,CASSPGQVNTGEPFF
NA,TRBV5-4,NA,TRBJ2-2,TGTGCCAGCAGGGCCGTTGGGACTGGGGAGCTGTTTTTT,CASRAVGTGELFF
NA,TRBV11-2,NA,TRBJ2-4,TGTGCCAGCAGCACACTAGGACTCTCCCGGGGCATTCAGTACTTC,CASSTLGLSRGIQYF
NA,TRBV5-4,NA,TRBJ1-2,TGTGCCAGCAGCCGTCTACAGGGTCACAATGACTACACCTTC,CASSRLQGHNDYTF
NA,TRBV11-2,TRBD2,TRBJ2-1,TGTGCCAGCAGCTTAGCTAGCGGGAGTGACCTCTACAATGAGCAGTTCTTC,CASSLASGSDLYNEQFF
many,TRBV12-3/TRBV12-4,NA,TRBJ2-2,TGTGCCAGCACCGGAGGGCCAGGCACCGGGGAGCTGTTTTTT,CASTGGPGTGELFF
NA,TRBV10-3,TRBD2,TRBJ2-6,TGTGCCATCGGGGGGGGTCTTAGCTCTGGGGTCAACGTCCTGACTTTC,CAIGGGLSSGVNVLTF
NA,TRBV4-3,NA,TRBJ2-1,TGCACCAGCAGCCAAGATGCACTAGTGATCTTTGGGAGCTCTTACAATGAGCAGTTCTTC,CTSSQDALVIFGSSYNEQFF
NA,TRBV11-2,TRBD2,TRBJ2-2,TGTGCCAGCAACTTAGATCCCGTGACTAGCGGGAACACCGGGGAACTGTTTTTT,CASNLDPVTSGNTGELFF
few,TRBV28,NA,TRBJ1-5,TGTGCCAGCAGCCCTACCTCACAGGGATCGGGTCAGCCCCAGCATTTT,CASSPTSQGSGQPQHF
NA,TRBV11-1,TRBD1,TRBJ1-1,TGTGTCAGCAGCATAACCGGGACAGCGCCCACTGAAGCTTTCTTT,CVSSITGTAPTEAFF
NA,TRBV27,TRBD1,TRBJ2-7,TGTGCCAGCAGTGGAGACAGGGGTTTCGAGCAGTACTTC,CASSGDRGFEQYF
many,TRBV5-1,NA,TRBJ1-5,TGCGCCAGCAGCTTGGCGGGACACCCCGGTCAGCCCCAGCATTTT,CASSLAGHPGQPQHF
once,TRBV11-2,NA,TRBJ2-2,TGTACTAGCAGCTTAGTTACCAAGGGGTACGCCGGGGAGCTGTTTTTT,CTSSLVTKGYAGELFF
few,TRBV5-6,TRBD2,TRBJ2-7,TGTGCCAGCAGCTTCCTTAGCGGGAGAGGAGCCTACGAGCAGTACTTC,CASSFLSGRGAYEQYF
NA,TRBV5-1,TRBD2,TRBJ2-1,TGCGCCGGCAGCGTGCTAGCGGGACACGAGCAGTTCTTC,CAGSVLAGHEQFF
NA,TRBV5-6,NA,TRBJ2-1,TGTGCCAGCAGCTTGGTACGGGAGGAGCAGTTCTTC,CASSLVREEQFF
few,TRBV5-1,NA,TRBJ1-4,TGCGCCAGCAGCTTGAGCTTAGATGAAAAACTGTTTTTT,CASSLSLDEKLFF
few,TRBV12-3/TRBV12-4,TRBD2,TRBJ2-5,TGTGCCAGCAGGGGGGGGGGAGAGACCCAGTACTTC,CASRGGGETQYF
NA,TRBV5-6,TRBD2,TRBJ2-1,TGTGCCAGCAGCTTTGGGCTAGCGGGAGTGAATGAGCAGTTCTTC,CASSFGLAGVNEQFF
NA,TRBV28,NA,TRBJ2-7,TGTGCCGGCAGTCCCTTAGCGGACCAGAGAGTCGAGTACTTC,CAGSPLADQRVEYF
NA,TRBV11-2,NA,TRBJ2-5,TGTGCCAGCAGCTTAGGCGATCTCCAAGAGACCCAGTACTTC,CASSLGDLQETQYF
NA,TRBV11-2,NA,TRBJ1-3,TGTGCCAGCAGCGGGCCCCTCTCTGGAAACACCATATATTTT,CASSGPLSGNTIYF
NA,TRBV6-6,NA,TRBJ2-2,TGTGCCAGCAGTTACAGGGACACCGGGGGGCTGTTTTTT,CASSYRDTGGLFF
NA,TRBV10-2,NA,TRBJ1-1,TGCGCCAGCAGTGAGTCGAATATCCGGACATTGAACACTGAAGCTTTCTTT,CASSESNIRTLNTEAFF
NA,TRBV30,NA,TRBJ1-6,TGTGCCTGGAGAGGGCAGTCAAATAATTCACCCCCCCACTTC,CAWRGQSNNSPPHF
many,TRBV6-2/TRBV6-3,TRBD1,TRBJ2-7,TGTGCCAGCAGTTACCTCCGGGACAGGGCCTACGAGCAGTACTTC,CASSYLRDRAYEQYF
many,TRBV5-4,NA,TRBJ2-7,TGTGCCAGCAGCTTGGATGTTATCTCCTACGAGCAGTACTTC,CASSLDVISYEQYF
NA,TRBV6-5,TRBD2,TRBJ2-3,TGTGCCAACAGTTACCCTGGGACTAGCGGCACAGATACGCAGTATTTT,CANSYPGTSGTDTQYF
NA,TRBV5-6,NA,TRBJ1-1,TGTGCCAGCAGCCCCGGGCCCCTCCGCGGGGGCACTGAAGCTTTCTTT,CASSPGPLRGGTEAFF
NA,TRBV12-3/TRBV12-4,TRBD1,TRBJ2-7,TGTGCCAACAGTTTAGGACAGGCTCTCTACGAGCAGTACTTC,CANSLGQALYEQYF
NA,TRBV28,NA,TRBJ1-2,TGTGCCAGCCGGGGAGGGAAGGGCTACACCTTC,CASRGGKGYTF
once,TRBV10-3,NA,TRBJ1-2,TGTGCCATCACTCTAGATCCCAGGGGTCATGACTACACCTTC,CAITLDPRGHDYTF
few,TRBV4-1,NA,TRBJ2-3,TGCGCCAGCAGCCAAGGGACGTGGGGCTTTAATCGCACAGATACGCAGTATTTT,CASSQGTWGFNRTDTQYF
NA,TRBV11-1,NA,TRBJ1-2,NA,CTSSLSPGNYGCTF
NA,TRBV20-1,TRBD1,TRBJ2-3,TGCAGTGCTTTACAGGGGGCGCTTCGGACAGATACGCAGTATTTT,CSALQGALRTDTQYF
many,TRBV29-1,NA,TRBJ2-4,TGCAGCGTTCGGAATGGCAAAAACATTCAGTACTTC,CSVRNGKNIQYF
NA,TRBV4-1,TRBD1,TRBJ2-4,TGCGCCAGCAGCCAATCCTCCGGGACAGGGTCCATAAACATTCAGTACTTC,CASSQSSGTGSINIQYF
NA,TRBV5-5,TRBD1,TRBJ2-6,TGTGGCAGCAGCCGTCGGGACAGGGTTCCGCCTGGGGCCAACGTCCTGACTTTC,CGSSRRDRVPPGANVLTF
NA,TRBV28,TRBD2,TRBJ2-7,TGTGCCAGCACCTCTAGGGGGAGGACTAGCGGGAGCTCCTACGAGGAGTACTTC,CASTSRGRTSGSSYEEYF
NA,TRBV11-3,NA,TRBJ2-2,TGTGCCAGCAGCTTAGTCGAAACCGGGGAACTGTTTTTT,CASSLVETGELFF
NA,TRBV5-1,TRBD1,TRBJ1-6,TGCGCCAGCAGCCCGTCACTGACAGGGACGGGTTCACTCCTCCACTTT,CASSPSLTGTGSLLHF
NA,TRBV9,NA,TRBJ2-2,TGTGCCAGCAGCGTAAGTGGGACCTCCGTAGGGGACACCGGGGAGCTGTTTTTT,CASSVSGTSVGDTGELFF
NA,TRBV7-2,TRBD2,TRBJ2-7,TGTGCCAGCAGCTCGACTAGCGGGGGCTCCTACGAGCAGTACTTC,CASSSTSGGSYEQYF
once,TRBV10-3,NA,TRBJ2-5,TGTGCCTCCAGCGGGCAGATGGGATCTCAAGAGACCCAGTACTTC,CASSGQMGSQETQYF
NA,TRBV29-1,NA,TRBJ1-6,TGCACTCCCTCGGGACAAGGGGCCTACCTGGGGGCACCCCTCCACTTT,CTPSGQGAYLGAPLHF
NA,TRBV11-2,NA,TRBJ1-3,TGTGCCGGCAGCGTAGTGGTGCAGGGCAACTCTGGAAACACCATATATTTT,CAGSVVVQGNSGNTIYF
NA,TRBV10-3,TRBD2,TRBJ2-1,TGTGCCATCAAAGAGGCTAGCGGGAGTATTGAGCAGTTCTTC,CAIKEASGSIEQFF
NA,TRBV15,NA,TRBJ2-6,TGTGCCACCAGCAGAGCTCCGTCTGGGGCCAACGTCCTGACTTTC,CATSRAPSGANVLTF
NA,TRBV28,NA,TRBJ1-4,TGTGCCAGTAACACCACAACTAATGAAAAACTGTTTTTT,CASNTTTNEKLFF
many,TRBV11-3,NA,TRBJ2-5,TGTGCCAGCAGCTTAGGGGGGGGCGCGGGAGAGACCCAGTACTTC,CASSLGGGAGETQYF
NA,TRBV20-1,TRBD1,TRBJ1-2,TGCGGTGCTGGGGGGACAGGCGACTTTCGTGGCTACACCTTC,CGAGGTGDFRGYTF
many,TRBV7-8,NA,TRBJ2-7,TGTGCCAGCAGCCCGAGGGACATCCGCTACGAGCAGTACTTC,CASSPRDIRYEQYF